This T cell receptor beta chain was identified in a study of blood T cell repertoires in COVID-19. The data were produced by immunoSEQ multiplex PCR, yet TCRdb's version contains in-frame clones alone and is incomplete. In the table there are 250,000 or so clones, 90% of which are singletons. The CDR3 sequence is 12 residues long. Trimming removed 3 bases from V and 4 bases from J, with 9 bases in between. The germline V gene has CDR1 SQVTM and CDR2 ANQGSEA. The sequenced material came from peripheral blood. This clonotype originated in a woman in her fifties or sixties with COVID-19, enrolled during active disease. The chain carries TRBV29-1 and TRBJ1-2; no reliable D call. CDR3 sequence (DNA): TGCAGCGTTGAGCCCGGGTCCTATGGCTACACCTTC. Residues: CSVEPGSYGYTF.